Each of the 30 T cell receptor beta chains below was sequenced from the same sample in a study of cytomegalovirus exposure and HLA in healthy donors. A multiplex PCR was run with 60 Vbeta primers and 13 Jbeta primers. Data came from immunoSEQ multiplex PCR; TCRdb stores just in-frame clones and leaves some out. The sample includes 150,000 to 200,000 clones, roughly 81% of them seen just once. Sequencing was performed on PBMCs. These receptors were taken from a girl aged 5 to 17 in good health and CMV-seropositive.

This rearrangement joins TRBV16 to TRBJ1-2; TRBD1 matches 9 bases. Germline values: CDR1 KGHSY, CDR2 FQNENV. J was trimmed by 1 base and V by 2 bases; bases with no gene match: 14. This CDR3 has 19 amino acids. This chain's CDR3 is CASSQIEIGDRGDNYGYTF. The CDR3 coding sequence is TGTGCCAGCAGCCAAATCGAAATCGGAGACAGGGGGGATAACTATGGCTACACCTTC.

V usage is TRBV18 and J usage is TRBJ2-7; possibly TRBD2 for D (6 bases). Trimming shortened V by 0 bases and J by 0 bases, and 6 bases separated the two germline ends. This CDR3 has 14 residues. From germline, CDR1 is KGHSH and CDR2 LQKENI. The CDR3 DNA is TGTGCCAGCTCACCACCGCGGGGCTCCTACGAGCAGTACTTC. This translates into CASSPPRGSYEQYF.

V is TRBV6-4 and J is TRBJ1-5; D is ambiguous. V was trimmed by 0 bases and J by 3 bases, leaving 3 bases between them. Germline V CDR1 and CDR2: MRHNA, SNTAGT. This CDR3 is built from 13 residues. Here the CDR3 DNA reads TGTGCCAGCAGTGACTCCGTCAATCAGCCCCAGCATTTT. As protein: CASSDSVNQPQHF.

The chain carries TRBV19 and TRBJ1-6; no firm D call. This CDR3 comprises 15 residues. The germline V and J ends were trimmed by 3 bases and 6 bases, with 12 bases remaining between them. Per germline, CDR1 LNHDA and CDR2 SQIVND (reference sequence). The CDR3 DNA follows: TGTGCCAGTAGTATTAGTCCCCGCGGTAATTCACCCCTCCACTTT. Protein: CASSISPRGNSPLHF.

This clone appeared a few times. This rearrangement joins TRBV6-6 to TRBJ2-7, with D possibly being TRBD2 (6 bases). The CDR3 spans 14 residues. Germline CDR1 and CDR2: MNHNY and SVGAGI (reference sequence). V shed 5 bases and J shed 3 bases, with 14 bases lying between them. CDR3: CASSTPGLHYEQYF. Written as DNA, the CDR3 is TGTGCCAGCAGTACCCCGGGACTCCACTACGAGCAGTACTTC.

The CDR3 region is CASRGPGAGLYF. The DNA for the CDR3 is TGTGCCAGCAGGGGCCCAGGGGCAGGGCTGTACTTC. The gene calls are TRBV2 and TRBJ2-7; TRBD1 is a possible D gene (6 bases). Trimming removed 6 bases from V and 12 bases from J, with 18 bases in between. The germline CDR1 and CDR2 sequences are SNHLY and FYNNEI. The CDR3 length is 12 residues.

V and J are TRBV19 and TRBJ1-1; tentatively, D is TRBD1 (5 bases). The V end lost 8 bases, the J end lost 1 base, and 20 bases lay between the germline ends. The V gene's germline CDR1 is LNHDA and CDR2 SQIVND (reference sequence). The CDR3 has 16 amino acids. The CDR3 DNA reads as TGTGCCAGTGGGATAGAGGCAGTCGGGGGGAACACTGAAGCTTTCTTT. The encoded protein is CASGIEAVGGNTEAFF.

The chain employs TRBV7-3 and TRBJ1-4; 7 nucleotides line up with TRBD1. This CDR3 spans 15 amino acids. The junction had 7 bases not matched to a gene; V was cut back by 5 bases and J by 4 bases. The V gene's germline CDR1 is SGHTA and CDR2 FQGTGA. Here the CDR3 reads CASSPGQENNEKLFF. CDR3 sequence (DNA): TGTGCCAGCAGCCCCGGACAGGAGAATAATGAAAAACTGTTTTTT.

This chain connects TRBV19 to TRBJ1-4, with D perhaps TRBD1 (6 bases). This CDR3 region has 15 residues. Germline CDR1 and CDR2: LNHDA and SQIVND (reference sequence). Trimming pared 4 bases from V and 1 base from J, leaving 10 bases between. CDR3 in amino acids: CASSTTQGTNEKLFF. The CDR3 nucleotides read TGTGCCAGTAGTACCACACAGGGAACTAATGAAAAACTGTTTTTT.

V is TRBV7-6 and J is TRBJ2-2, with a weak D call TRBD2 (6 bases). CDR3 size: 18 residues. Trimming left V 3 bases short and J 1 base short, with 18 bases between. The germline gives CDR1 SGHVS, CDR2 FNYEAQ. The CDR3 nucleotides read TGTGCCAGCAGCTTCCAGACGCGGGGAAGCGGGAACACCGGGGAGCTGTTTTTT. Translated, it gives CASSFQTRGSGNTGELFF.

V gene TRBV27 combines with J gene TRBJ1-4; D unresolved. The CDR3 is 15 amino acids. V shed 0 bases and J shed 1 base, with 6 bases lying between them. Germline V gene data show CDR1 as MNHEY and CDR2 as SMNVEV (reference sequence). CDR3: CASSLSAVTNEKLFF. CDR3 sequence (DNA): TGTGCCAGCAGTTTATCGGCGGTAACTAATGAAAAACTGTTTTTT.

The chain carries TRBV11-3 and TRBJ1-1; a weak D match, TRBD1 (6 bases). The CDR3 runs 14 residues. The germline CDR1 and CDR2 sequences are SGHNT and YENEEA. Trimming took 5 bases from V and 4 from J, leaving 14 bases between them. DNA for the CDR3: TGTGCCAGCAGCAACAGGGTCGGTAGCACTGAAGCTTTCTTT. This codes for CASSNRVGSTEAFF.

CDR3 sequence (DNA): TGTGCCAGCAGCGTAGCGGGCAGGGGTGTCTCTGGAAACACCATATATTTT. The encoded protein is CASSVAGRGVSGNTIYF. This sequence joins TRBV9 and TRBJ1-3, with a tentative D call TRBD1 (6 bases). The V end lost 0 bases, the J end lost 0 bases, and 13 bases lay between the germline ends. Germline CDR1 and CDR2: SGDLS and YYNGEE. The CDR3 is 17 residues long.

A single count supports this clone. The V gene is TRBV5-8, the J gene TRBJ1-1, with a weak D call TRBD1 (6 bases). Germline V gives CDR1 SGHTS, CDR2 YDEGEE. There are 14 residues in the CDR3. V was cut by 5 bases and J by 5 bases, with 16 bases left in between. The CDR3 DNA reads TGTGCCAGCAGTTTGAGCAGGGGCATGACTGAAGCTTTCTTT. Translation: CASSLSRGMTEAFF.

This clone was seen a single time. V is TRBV6-4 and J is TRBJ1-2; tentative D call: TRBD1 (6 bases). The germline V and J ends were trimmed by 2 bases and 8 bases, with 15 bases remaining between them. In germline, CDR1 is MRHNA, CDR2 SNTAGT. The CDR3 is 14 amino acids. CDR3 in amino acids: CASSDRAGARGYTF. The CDR3 coding sequence is TGTGCCAGCAGTGACCGCGCGGGGGCAAGGGGCTACACCTTC.

The chain employs TRBV7-9 and TRBJ1-2; D not certain. This CDR3 comprises 16 residues. Between the trimmed V and J ends, which lost 2 bases and 2 bases, there was a span of 15 bases. Germline V gives CDR1 SEHNR, CDR2 FQNEAQ (reference sequence). The CDR3: CASSLIRGRINYGYTF. Here the CDR3 DNA reads TGTGCCAGCAGCTTAATCCGCGGAAGAATCAACTATGGCTACACCTTC.

This chain connects TRBV7-9 to TRBJ2-1; 7 nucleotides align to TRBD2. CDR3 length: 17 residues. Trimming at V came to 0 bases and at J to 7 bases, leaving 12 bases not matched to a gene. CDR1 is SEHNR, CDR2 FQNEAQ, per germline (reference sequence). The CDR3 DNA reads as TGTGCCAGCAGCTTAGCTTCGGGACTACGAACCGGGAATGAGCAGTTCTTC. Residues: CASSLASGLRTGNEQFF. The complete variable domain, with remaining parts taken from reference TRBV7-9 and TRBJ2-1, reads DTGVSQNPRHKITKRGQNVTFRCDPISEHNRLYWYRQTLGQGPEFLTYFQNEAQLEKSRLLSDRFSAERPKGSFSTLEIQRTEQGDSAMYLCASSLASGLRTGNEQFFGPGTRLTVL.

The chain recombines TRBV30 with TRBJ2-5; TRBD1 is a possible D gene (6 bases). The CDR3 has 14 amino acids. V was shortened by 5 bases and J by 5 bases, with 18 bases between the two germline ends. Germline CDR1 and CDR2: GTSNPN and SVGIG (reference sequence). CDR3 nucleotide sequence: TGTGCCTGGGCGAGGACAGACCTTCAGGAGACCCAGTACTTC. Translating it yields CAWARTDLQETQYF.

The chain has TRBV9 and TRBJ1-3; D not resolved. This CDR3 spans 15 amino acids. V was shortened by 0 bases and J by 0 bases, with 7 bases between the two germline ends. The V gene's germline CDR1 is SGDLS and CDR2 YYNGEE. The CDR3 DNA is TGTGCCAGCAGCGTAGACGGGAGCTCTGGAAACACCATATATTTT. Amino acid sequence: CASSVDGSSGNTIYF. Combining the CDR3 with reference TRBV9 and TRBJ1-3 gives the whole variable domain DSGVTQTPKHLITATGQRVTLRCSPRSGDLSVYWYQQSLDQGLQFLIQYYNGEERAKGNILERFSAQQFPDLHSELNLSSLELGDSALYFCASSVDGSSGNTIYFGEGSWLTVV.

The chain is built from TRBV19 and TRBJ2-7; possibly TRBD2 for D (5 bases). The CDR3 is 13 amino acids. Germline CDR1 and CDR2: LNHDA and SQIVND (reference sequence). Trimming shortened V by 11 bases and J by 0 bases, and 14 bases separated the two germline ends. The CDR3 region is CAGSQGSSYEQYF. In DNA, the CDR3 is TGTGCCGGAAGCCAAGGGAGCTCCTACGAGCAGTACTTC.

Turning to this clone: Different DNA sequences within this sample yield the same CDR3. The rearrangement joins TRBV25-1 to TRBJ1-5; the D gene is possibly TRBD1 (5 bases). V was clipped by 3 bases and J by 7 bases, with 7 bases between them. Germline lookup yields CDR1 MGHDK and CDR2 SYGVNS. This CDR3 contains 12 residues. The CDR3 DNA is TGTGCCAGCAGTGAGGGGGGACAGCCCCAGCATTTT. Its protein is CASSEGGQPQHF.

The CDR3, as DNA: TGCGCCAGCAGCTCCACAGGGGCTTCAACTAATGAAAAACTGTTTTTT. It is translated as CASSSTGASTNEKLFF. The rearrangement links TRBV5-1 to TRBJ1-4; 7 positions match TRBD1. In germline, CDR1 is SGHRS, CDR2 YFSETQ. This CDR3 comprises 16 residues. V trimming: 3 bases; J trimming: 0 bases; junction bases outside the gene matches: 5.

The chain combines TRBV5-1 with TRBJ2-4, with 8 bases matching TRBD1. This CDR3 spans 14 amino acids. After removal of 4 bases from V and 15 bases from J, the junction contained 15 bases not matched to a gene. Germline CDR1 and CDR2: SGHRS and YFSETQ. CDR3 sequence reads: CASSALTQGQAMYF. DNA for the CDR3: TGCGCCAGCAGCGCCTTAACCCAGGGACAGGCGATGTACTTC.

For the CDR3, the DNA is TGTGCCAGCAGCTTCTTCCAGGGCGACCAGCCCCAGCATTTT. This codes for CASSFFQGDQPQHF. The chain combines TRBV5-6 with TRBJ1-5, with D maybe TRBD1 (5 bases). CDR3 size: 14 residues. The V end lost 2 bases, the J end lost 7 bases, and 13 bases lay between the germline ends. CDR1 SGHDT and CDR2 YYEEEE come from the germline V gene.

The chain uses TRBV4-1 and TRBJ2-7; TRBD2 matches 9 bases. The CDR3 loop spans 15 amino acids. V shed 0 bases and J 4 bases; nucleotides not matched to a gene: 4. Germline V CDR1 and CDR2: MGHRA, YSYEKL. The DNA for the CDR3 is TGCGCCAGCAGCCAAGATGCGGGGGGGGGTTACGAGCAGTACTTC. Translated, it gives CASSQDAGGGYEQYF.

The rearrangement joins TRBV19 to TRBJ1-2; TRBD1 is a possible D gene (6 bases). The CDR3 is 16 residues long. V dropped 1 base and J dropped 4 bases, with 16 bases sitting between them. Germline V CDR1 and CDR2: LNHDA, SQIVND (reference sequence). Written as DNA, the CDR3 is TGTGCCAGTAGTATAGGGGGGGGCTCCTCCCCCTATGGCTACACCTTC. Translating it yields CASSIGGGSSPYGYTF.

This sequence joins TRBV4-1 and TRBJ1-6; no clear D. The CDR3 is made up of 13 amino acids. V was shortened by 1 base and J by 10 bases, with 8 bases between the two germline ends. Per germline, CDR1 MGHRA and CDR2 YSYEKL. CDR3 sequence reads: CASSQAAISPLHF. CDR3 DNA sequence: TGCGCCAGCAGCCAAGCCGCGATCTCACCCCTCCACTTT.

The V and J genes are TRBV19 and TRBJ1-1; D is ambiguous. CDR1 is LNHDA, CDR2 SQIVND, per germline (reference sequence). Trimming took off 8 bases at V and 4 bases at J, with 8 bases between the two ends. The CDR3 spans 11 residues. The CDR3 here is CASHSGTEAFF. CDR3 nucleotides: TGTGCCAGTCACTCGGGCACTGAAGCTTTCTTT.

This clone qualifies as medium-sized (0.01 to 0.1%). CDR3 nucleotides: TGTGCCAGCAGTGAAGCGCCCGAATTAGGGGGCGGCTATGGCTACACCTTC. Translating gives CASSEAPELGGGYGYTF. The chain uses TRBV6-1 and TRBJ1-2; 7 bases are shared with TRBD1. V lost 0 bases and J lost 4; bases outside the gene matches: 11. CDR3 length equals 17 residues. CDR1 and CDR2 from the germline V gene are MNHNS and SASEGT.

This CDR3 is CATSRDRSSYEQYF. The DNA for the CDR3 is TGTGCCACCAGCAGGGACAGGAGCTCCTACGAGCAGTACTTC. The chain couples TRBV15 to TRBJ2-7; TRBD1 agrees at 7 bases. The CDR3 is 14 amino acids. Looked up from germline, CDR1 is LNHNV and CDR2 is YYDKDF (reference sequence). V shed 3 bases and J 0 bases; nucleotides not matched to a gene: 2.